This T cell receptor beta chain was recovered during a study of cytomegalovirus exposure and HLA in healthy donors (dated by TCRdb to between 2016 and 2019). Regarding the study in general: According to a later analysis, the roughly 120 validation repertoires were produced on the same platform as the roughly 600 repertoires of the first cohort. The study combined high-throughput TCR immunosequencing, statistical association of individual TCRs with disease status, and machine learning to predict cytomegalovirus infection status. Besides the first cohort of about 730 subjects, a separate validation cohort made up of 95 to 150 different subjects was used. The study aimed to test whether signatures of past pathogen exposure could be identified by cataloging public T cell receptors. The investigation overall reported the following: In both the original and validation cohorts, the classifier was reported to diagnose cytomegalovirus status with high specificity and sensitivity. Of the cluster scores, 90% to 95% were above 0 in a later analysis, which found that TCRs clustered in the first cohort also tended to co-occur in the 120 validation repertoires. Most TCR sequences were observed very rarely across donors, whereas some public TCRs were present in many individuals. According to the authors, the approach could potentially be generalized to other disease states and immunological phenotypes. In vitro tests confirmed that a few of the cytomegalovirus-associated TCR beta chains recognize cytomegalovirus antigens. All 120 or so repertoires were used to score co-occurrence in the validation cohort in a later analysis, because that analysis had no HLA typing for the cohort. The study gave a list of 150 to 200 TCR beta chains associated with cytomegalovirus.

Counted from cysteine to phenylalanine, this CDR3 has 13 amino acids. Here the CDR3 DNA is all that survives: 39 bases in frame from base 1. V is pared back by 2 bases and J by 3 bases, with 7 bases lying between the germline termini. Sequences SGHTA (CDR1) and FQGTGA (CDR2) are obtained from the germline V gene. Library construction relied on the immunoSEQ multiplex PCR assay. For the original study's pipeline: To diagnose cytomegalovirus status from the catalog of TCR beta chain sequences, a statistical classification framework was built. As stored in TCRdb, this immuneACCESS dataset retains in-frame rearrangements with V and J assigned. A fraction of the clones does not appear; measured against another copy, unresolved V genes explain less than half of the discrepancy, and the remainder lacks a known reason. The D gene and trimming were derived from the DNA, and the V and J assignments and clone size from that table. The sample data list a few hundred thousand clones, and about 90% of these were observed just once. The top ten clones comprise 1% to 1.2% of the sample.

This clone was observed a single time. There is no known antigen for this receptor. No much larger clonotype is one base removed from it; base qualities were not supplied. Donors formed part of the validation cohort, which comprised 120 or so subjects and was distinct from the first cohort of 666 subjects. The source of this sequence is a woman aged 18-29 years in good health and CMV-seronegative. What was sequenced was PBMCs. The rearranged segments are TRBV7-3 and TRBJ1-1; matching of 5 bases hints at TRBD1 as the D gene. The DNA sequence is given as TGTGCCAGCAGCTTACGGGGGGACACTGAAGCTTTCTTT. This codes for CASSLRGDTEAFF.